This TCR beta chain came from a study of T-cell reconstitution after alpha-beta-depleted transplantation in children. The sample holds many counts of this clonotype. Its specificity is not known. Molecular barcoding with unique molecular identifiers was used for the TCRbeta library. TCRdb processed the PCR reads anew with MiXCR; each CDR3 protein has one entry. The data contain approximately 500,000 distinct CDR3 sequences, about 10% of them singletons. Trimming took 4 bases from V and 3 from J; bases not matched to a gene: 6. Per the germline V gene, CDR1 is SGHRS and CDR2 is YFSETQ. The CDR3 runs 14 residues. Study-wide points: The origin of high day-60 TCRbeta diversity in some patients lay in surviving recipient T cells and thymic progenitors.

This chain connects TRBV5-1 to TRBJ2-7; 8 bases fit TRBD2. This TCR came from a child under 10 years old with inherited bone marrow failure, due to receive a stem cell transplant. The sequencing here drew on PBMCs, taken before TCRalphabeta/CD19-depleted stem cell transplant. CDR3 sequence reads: CASSQKLADYEQYF. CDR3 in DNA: TGCGCCAGCAGCCAGAAACTAGCGGACTACGAGCAGTACTTC. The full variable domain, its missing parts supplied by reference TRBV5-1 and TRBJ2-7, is KAGVTQTPRYLIKTRGQQVTLSCSPISGHRSVSWYQQTPGQGLQFLFEYFSETQRNKGNFPGRFSGRQFSNSRSEMNVSTLELGDSALYLCASSQKLADYEQYFGPGTRLTVT.